Shown below are 31 T cell receptor beta chains from a single sample sequenced in a study of metastatic and nonmetastatic thyroid tumors. Every patient underwent thyroid surgery untreated. TCRdb re-called the PCR reads with MiXCR. The top ten hold roughly 13% of the sample, which has approximately 70,000 clones, around 18% seen once. The sequenced sample consisted of blood. The receptor set was obtained from a female donor with papillary thyroid cancer or a benign thyroid nodule (not recorded which). Some clones in this sample may be carry-over from other donors' samples.

This clone was counted a few times. V and J are TRBV6-1 and TRBJ2-7, with 14 bases matching TRBD2. CDR3 length: 17 residues. Germline assignment: CDR1 MNHNS and CDR2 SASEGT. Trimming at V came to 6 bases and at J to 0 bases, leaving 7 bases not matched to a gene. This chain's CDR3 is CASSSYGLAGGSYEQYF. Here the CDR3 DNA reads TGTGCCAGCAGCTCCTATGGACTAGCGGGAGGCTCCTACGAGCAGTACTTC.

The table lists this clone with a few counts. The chain couples TRBV28 to TRBJ1-5; D not certain. V was shortened by 5 bases and J by 13 bases, with 21 bases between the two germline ends. The CDR3 contains 14 residues. The germline V gene encodes CDR1 MDHEN and CDR2 SYDVKM. The CDR3, as DNA: TGTGCCAGCAGTCCGGCAGCTAGAGGATCACGGCAGCATTTT. Its protein product is CASSPAARGSRQHF. The full variable domain, with the rest looked up from reference TRBV28 and TRBJ1-5, is DVKVTQSSRYLVKRTGEKVFLECVQDMDHENMFWYRQDPGLGLRLIYFSYDVKMKEKGDIPEGYSVSREKKERFSLILESASTNQTSMYLCASSPAARGSRQHFGDGTRLSIL.

This clone occurred many times. The V and J genes are TRBV7-2 and TRBJ2-7, with D unclear. CDR1 SGHTA and CDR2 FQGNSA come from the germline V gene. This CDR3 is built from 14 residues. The V and J ends lost 4 bases and 0 bases respectively, with 10 bases between them. CDR3 sequence reads: CASSYPESSYEQYF. CDR3 DNA sequence: TGTGCCAGCAGCTACCCGGAAAGCTCCTACGAGCAGTACTTC.

This clone was counted a few times. This sequence joins TRBV10-3 and TRBJ2-7, with unresolved D. This CDR3 is built from 16 residues. Germline V gives CDR1 ENHRY, CDR2 SYGVKD. Trimming took 0 bases from V and 1 from J, leaving 13 bases between them. CDR3 protein: CAISESAVYLSYEQYF. CDR3 DNA: TGTGCCATCAGTGAGTCGGCAGTGTATCTGTCCTACGAGCAGTACTTC.

Note on this clone: At one boundary the junction diverges from the germline segment, which might be a read error. The chain combines TRBV5-1 with TRBJ1-2, with D unresolved. Germline lookup yields CDR1 SGHRS and CDR2 YFSETQ. The CDR3 contains 13 residues. The CDR3 DNA is TGCGCCAGCAGCTCCCGACACAACTATGGCTACACATTC. Its translation: CASSSRHNYGYTF.

This clone was detected ten times or more. This chain joins TRBV7-3 and TRBJ2-1, with 8 bases lining up with TRBD2. This CDR3 contains 16 residues. CDR1 SGHTA and CDR2 FQGTGA come from the germline V gene. V gave up 2 bases and J gave up 7 bases; unmatched junction bases: 10. CDR3 coding DNA: TGTGCCAGCAGCTTACATTCGGGAGGGCCCAGAAATGAGCAGTTCTTC. It specifies CASSLHSGGPRNEQFF.

This clone was recorded many times. The rearrangement joins TRBV5-5 to TRBJ1-1, with unresolved D. Germline CDR1 reads SGHKS; CDR2 reads YYEKEE (reference sequence). V dropped 2 bases and J dropped 0 bases, with 5 bases sitting between them. The CDR3 runs 13 residues. The CDR3 DNA follows: TGTGCCAGCAGCTTCCCTATGAACACTGAAGCTTTCTTT. Encoded protein: CASSFPMNTEAFF.

This clone was seen many times. Other DNA variants within this sample encode the same CDR3. The rearrangement uses TRBV6-1 and TRBJ1-3; no reliable D call. The CDR3 has 12 amino acids. V gave up 8 bases and J gave up 2 bases, with 7 bases separating them. From germline, CDR1 is MNHNS and CDR2 SASEGT. The CDR3 protein is CASLSPGNTIYF. The CDR3 region has the DNA TGTGCCAGCCTGTCGCCTGGAAACACCATATATTTT.

The sample holds many counts of this clone. The V and J genes are TRBV4-1 and TRBJ1-5; D call uncertain. The CDR3 consists of 13 residues. The V gene lost 1 base and the J gene lost 7 bases, with 8 bases spanning the gap. In germline, CDR1 is MGHRA, CDR2 YSYEKL. The CDR3 nucleotides read TGCGCCAGCAGCCAAGGGGGTCGACAGCCCCAGCATTTT. Amino acid sequence: CASSQGGRQPQHF.

This clone was detected many times. J is TRBJ2-7 and V is TRBV15, with D possibly TRBD2 on 6 matching bases. Trimming stripped 6 bases from V and 1 base from J, with 16 bases between. This CDR3 has 15 amino acids. Germline V gene sequence: CDR1 LNHNV, CDR2 YYDKDF (reference sequence). Written as DNA, the CDR3 is TGTGCCACCAGTTCCCCCGTGGGAGGTTCCTACGAGCAGTACTTC. Protein: CATSSPVGGSYEQYF.

A few counts support this clone. The V call is TRBV5-6, the J call TRBJ2-5, with a tentative D call TRBD2 (5 bases). CDR1 and CDR2 (germline): SGHDT, YYEEEE. The CDR3 loop spans 14 amino acids. Trimming removed 4 bases at V and 5 bases at J, with 15 bases between. CDR3 DNA sequence: TGTGCCAGCAGCACGGGGTTGAATGGGGAGACCCAGTACTTC. This translates into CASSTGLNGETQYF.

At least ten counts were recorded for this clone. This chain connects TRBV6-5 to TRBJ2-3; 7 bases agree with TRBD1. CDR1 and CDR2 (germline): MNHEY, SVGAGI. V was pared by 0 bases and J by 4 bases, with 10 bases of the junction left unmatched. The CDR3 length is 17 residues. The CDR3 is CASSYSRGGPTSDTQYF. CDR3 bases: TGTGCCAGCAGTTACTCGAGAGGGGGCCCTACCTCAGATACGCAGTATTTT.

The rearrangement links TRBV11-2 to TRBJ2-7; 7 nucleotides match TRBD2. This CDR3 spans 15 amino acids. Germline assignment: CDR1 SGHAT and CDR2 FQNNGV. The V gene end was trimmed by 0 bases and the J gene end by 4 bases; junction bases not matched to a gene: 6. The CDR3: CASSLDSWGGYEQYF. DNA for the CDR3: TGTGCCAGCAGCTTAGATAGTTGGGGGGGTTACGAGCAGTACTTC.

This clone occurred many times. V usage is TRBV29-1 and J usage is TRBJ2-5; tentative D call: TRBD2 (5 bases). The CDR3 totals 14 residues. The V gene lost 7 bases and the J gene lost 1 base, with 16 bases spanning the gap. CDR1 is SQVTM, CDR2 ANQGSEA, per germline. The CDR3 protein is CSGLAWEIQETQYF. In nucleotides, the CDR3 is TGCAGCGGGCTGGCCTGGGAGATCCAAGAGACCCAGTACTTC.

This clone was seen ten or more times. The rearrangement links TRBV2 to TRBJ1-5; D not certain. CDR3 length: 14 residues. The V gene lost 6 bases and the J gene lost 3 bases, with 12 bases spanning the gap. The germline V gene encodes CDR1 SNHLY and CDR2 FYNNEI. CDR3 amino acids: CASRGGGNNQPQHF. CDR3 DNA: TGTGCCAGCAGGGGTGGAGGAAACAATCAGCCCCAGCATTTT. The whole variable domain, remainder taken from reference TRBV2 and TRBJ1-5, is EPEVTQTPSHQVTQMGQEVILRCVPISNHLYFYWYRQILGQKVEFLVSFYNNEISEKSEIFDDQFSVERPDGSNFTLKIRSTKLEDSAMYFCASRGGGNNQPQHFGDGTRLSIL.

This clone has a handful of counts. The chain uses TRBV12-3 or TRBV12-4 and TRBJ1-2; D unresolved. The CDR3 extends over 14 amino acids. Trimming stripped 6 bases from V and 7 bases from J, with 18 bases between. In nucleotides, the CDR3 is TGTGCCAGCAGACCGGCCCAGCCCCCATGTGGCTACACCTTC. Translating it yields CASRPAQPPCGYTF.

This clone was observed many times. The chain carries TRBV27 and TRBJ2-1; no firm D call. V was cut by 6 bases and J by 2 bases, with 11 bases left in between. The V gene's germline CDR1 is MNHEY and CDR2 SMNVEV (reference sequence). The CDR3 length is 14 residues. This CDR3 is CASSLEAPYNEQFF. CDR3 sequence (DNA): TGTGCCAGCAGCCTCGAGGCCCCCTACAATGAGCAGTTCTTC.

This clone was observed many times. The chain recombines TRBV2 with TRBJ2-7; D is uncertain. Trimming took off 6 bases at V and 1 base at J, with 16 bases between the two ends. CDR1 is SNHLY, CDR2 FYNNEI, per germline. The CDR3 is 15 residues long. DNA for the CDR3: TGTGCCAGCAGGCCAACTCCTGACTCTTCCTACGAGCAGTACTTC. As protein: CASRPTPDSSYEQYF.

This clone was seen a handful of times. The chain combines TRBV6-1 with TRBJ2-7; 11 bases are a match to TRBD2. CDR1 MNHNS and CDR2 SASEGT come from the germline V gene. The CDR3 consists of 14 residues. V trimming: 7 bases; J trimming: 3 bases; junction bases outside the gene matches: 5. The CDR3 nucleotides are TGTGCCAGCACCCGGGGGACTAGCGGCTACGAGCAGTACTTC. This gives the protein CASTRGTSGYEQYF.

This clone was counted many times. The chain carries TRBV2 and TRBJ1-1; the D is unclear. The CDR3 length is 14 residues. Germline values: CDR1 SNHLY, CDR2 FYNNEI. The V gene lost 2 bases and the J gene lost 1 base, with 8 bases spanning the gap. CDR3 sequence (DNA): TGTGCCAGCAGTGAAATGGCAGGGAACACTGAAGCTTTCTTT. It encodes CASSEMAGNTEAFF.

The chain is built from TRBV20-1 and TRBJ1-5, with D unresolved. The CDR3 contains 16 residues. V was trimmed by 0 bases and J by 4 bases, leaving 16 bases between them. Per germline, CDR1 DFQATT and CDR2 SNEGSKA (reference sequence). CDR3 residues: CSARDAANIKNQPQHF. DNA of the CDR3: TGCAGTGCTAGAGATGCCGCCAACATCAAGAATCAGCCCCAGCATTTT.

This clone was observed a few times. The chain couples TRBV12-3 or TRBV12-4 to TRBJ2-3, with D tentatively TRBD2 (5 bases). V was shortened by 4 bases and J by 2 bases, with 22 bases between the two germline ends. This CDR3 is 18 amino acids long. The CDR3 nucleotides are TGTGCCAGCAGTTCCCTGGGGAGCGAAGACCATTACACAGATACGCAGTATTTT. Amino acids: CASSSLGSEDHYTDTQYF.

This chain uses TRBV11-1 with TRBJ2-6; D possibly matches TRBD1 or TRBD2 (5 bases each). Trimming shortened V by 2 bases and J by 2 bases, and 10 bases separated the two germline ends. Germline V lookup: CDR1 SGHAT, CDR2 FQDESV (reference sequence). The CDR3 consists of 16 residues. CDR3 amino acids: CASSLILGAGANVLTF. CDR3 nucleotides: TGTGCCAGCAGCTTAATCTTGGGGGCTGGGGCCAACGTCCTGACTTTC.

The chain uses TRBV30 and TRBJ1-2; D unresolved. This CDR3 comprises 13 residues. The germline CDR1 and CDR2 sequences are GTSNPN and SVGIG (reference sequence). The ends were cut back, 0 bases at V and 2 bases at J, with 7 bases in the middle. The CDR3 reads CAWSVERNYGYTF. The CDR3 DNA sequence: TGTGCCTGGAGTGTAGAGAGAAACTATGGCTACACCTTC. Full variable domain (missing parts from reference TRBV30 and TRBJ1-2): SQTIHQWPATLVQPVGSPLSLECTVEGTSNPNLYWYRQAAGRGLQLLFYSVGIGQISSEVPQNLSASRPQDRQFILSSKKLLLSDSGFYLCAWSVERNYGYTFGSGTRLTVV.

Notes on this clone: This may come from a read error, since a much larger clone is one base off. This rearrangement joins TRBV7-9 to TRBJ1-1; D uncertain. Germline V gene data show CDR1 as SEHNR and CDR2 as FQNEAQ (reference sequence). CDR3 length: 12 amino acids. V was shortened by 11 bases and J by 8 bases, with 18 bases between the two germline ends. CDR3 nucleotide sequence: TGTGCCCGCGCAATTAACGAGGGAGAAGCTTTCTTT. It yields the protein CARAINEGEAFF.

J is TRBJ2-1 and V is TRBV2, with D maybe TRBD1 (6 bases). The CDR3 runs to 13 residues. The germline CDR1 and CDR2 sequences are SNHLY and FYNNEI. The ends were cut back, 10 bases at V and 4 bases at J, with 14 bases in the middle. CDR3 loop: CAISPDRYNEQFF. The CDR3 DNA sequence: TGTGCCATCAGCCCCGACAGGTACAATGAGCAGTTCTTC.

This clone appeared many times. The chain employs TRBV19 and TRBJ2-5, with 12 bases fitting TRBD1. V gave up 6 bases and J gave up 5 bases; unmatched junction bases: 7. The length of the CDR3 is 15 residues. Germline V gives CDR1 LNHDA, CDR2 SQIVND (reference sequence). The CDR3 region is CASSLGTGGAETQYF. CDR3 in DNA: TGTGCCAGTAGCCTCGGGACAGGGGGCGCGGAGACCCAGTACTTC.

This clone was observed a handful of times. The J gene is TRBJ1-5, the V gene TRBV6-1, with D possibly matching TRBD1 (5 bases). Germline V gene lookup returns CDR1 MNHNS and CDR2 SASEGT. The CDR3 sequence is 16 residues long. V lost 3 bases, J lost 1 base, and 13 bases lay in between. The CDR3: CASSDGAGDSNQPQHF. The CDR3 region has the DNA TGTGCCAGCAGTGATGGGGCGGGGGACAGCAATCAGCCCCAGCATTTT.

This clone was seen many times. The chain links TRBV5-1 to TRBJ2-5; no clear D. With 6 bases removed from V and 4 bases from J, the gap between germline ends came to 19 bases. CDR3 length: 15 amino acids. Per the germline V gene, CDR1 is SGHRS and CDR2 is YFSETQ. The CDR3 protein is CASNDRRLELETQYF. The CDR3 DNA sequence: TGCGCCAGCAACGACCGCCGGCTAGAACTAGAGACCCAGTACTTC.

The chain is built from TRBV30 and TRBJ2-2, with TRBD2 matching 11 bases. J lost 0 bases, V lost 0 bases, and 9 bases had no gene match. Germline lookup yields CDR1 GTSNPN and CDR2 SVGIG (reference sequence). The CDR3 is 19 residues long. The DNA of the CDR3 is TGTGCCTGGAGTGTACAAAGGACTAGCGGGTGGACGAACACCGGGGAGCTGTTTTTT. Translation: CAWSVQRTSGWTNTGELFF.

In its sample, this clone was seen a few times. The chain combines TRBV20-1 with TRBJ2-1; 11 nucleotides line up with TRBD2. The CDR3 runs to 14 residues. J was trimmed by 10 bases and V by 1 base; bases with no gene match: 6. Per germline, CDR1 DFQATT and CDR2 SNEGSKA (reference sequence). As DNA, the CDR3 is TGCAGTGCTAGAGGACTAGCGGGGCATGGAGAGCAGTTCTTC. This encodes CSARGLAGHGEQFF.